The sequence of this T cell receptor beta chain was determined in a study of vaccination and CD4 T cells after COVID-19. Whole-study results and caveats: Within convalescent individuals, 304 out of 307 vaccine-specific clones proved to be spike mono-reactive. Convalescent patients' median share of reactive clones seen only post-vaccination was 85% to 90%.

Cultured CD4+ T cells had their DNA profiled by the Oncomine TCR Beta short-read assay. In this case, cultured CD4+ T cells provided the extracted genomic DNA. Using its own MiXCR run on the PCR reads, TCRdb lists one record per CDR3 protein. Seen here are roughly 20,000 distinct CDR3 sequences, about 40% observed once, and the top ten hold approximately 24%. This clonotype was seen a few times. Its target is unknown. Per germline, CDR1 KGHSH and CDR2 LQKENI. CDR3 length: 13 amino acids. V lost 3 bases and J lost 4, with 9 bases in between. Treatment indicated: approximately 9-day PBMC culture with coronavirus spike peptide pools or control peptides (ViraFEST assay).

The input for sequencing was CD4+ T cells from blood, cultured in vitro, taken before SARS-CoV-2 vaccination. The rearrangement joins TRBV18 to TRBJ1-1, with unresolved D. The TCR comes from a human donor who had recovered from COVID-19. In DNA form, the CDR3 reads TGTGCCAGCTCACCCGGAGAAGTCACTGAAGCTTTCTTT. Translating gives CASSPGEVTEAFF. Variable domain in full (rest from reference TRBV18 and TRBJ1-1): NAGVMQNPRHLVRRRGQEARLRCSPMKGHSHVYWYRQLPEEGLKFMVYLQKENIIDESGMPKERFSAEFPKEGPSILRIQQVVRGDSAAYFCASSPGEVTEAFFGQGTRLTVV.